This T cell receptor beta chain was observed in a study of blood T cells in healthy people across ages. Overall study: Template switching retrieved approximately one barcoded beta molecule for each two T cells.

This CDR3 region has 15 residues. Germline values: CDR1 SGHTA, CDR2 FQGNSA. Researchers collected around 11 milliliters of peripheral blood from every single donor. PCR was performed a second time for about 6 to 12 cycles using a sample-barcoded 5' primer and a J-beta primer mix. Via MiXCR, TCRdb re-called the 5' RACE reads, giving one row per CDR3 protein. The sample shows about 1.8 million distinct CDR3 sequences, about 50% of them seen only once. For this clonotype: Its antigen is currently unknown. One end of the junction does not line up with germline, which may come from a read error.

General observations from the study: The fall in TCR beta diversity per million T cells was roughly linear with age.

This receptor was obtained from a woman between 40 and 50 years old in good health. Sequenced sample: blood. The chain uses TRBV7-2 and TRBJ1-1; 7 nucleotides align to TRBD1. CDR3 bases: TGTGCCGGCAGCGCCCCGACAGGGAGGAAGGCTGAAGCTTTCTTT. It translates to CAGSAPTGRKAEAFF.